These 15 T cell receptor beta chains were all obtained from the same sample, sequenced in a study of T cell clonotyping in hematopoietic cell transplantation. TCRdb's table, derived via immunoSEQ multiplex PCR, lists solely in-frame clones and lacks some. The data show 2,600 or so clones, 60% to 85% seen once. The sequencing used peripheral blood mononuclear cells, collected 180 days after allogeneic stem cell transplant. The receptors come from a male patient between 60 and 69 years old who had an allogeneic stem cell transplant, so T cells may come from the graft donor. Some clones in this sample may be carry-over from other donors' samples.

The chain carries TRBV27 and TRBJ2-1; D call uncertain. CDR3 length: 10 residues. CDR1 is MNHEY, CDR2 SMNVEV, per germline (reference sequence). V lost 4 bases, J lost 10 bases, and 5 bases lay in between. CDR3 coding DNA: TGTGCCAGCAGTTGCATGGAGCAGTTCTTC. Translation: CASSCMEQFF.

The chain links TRBV2 to TRBJ2-3; TRBD2 might be the D (6 bases). Trimming removed 4 bases from V and 0 bases from J, with 11 bases in between. Germline V gene sequence: CDR1 SNHLY, CDR2 FYNNEI. This CDR3 region has 15 residues. The CDR3 coding sequence is TGTGCCAGCAGTGTAGGAGGGACTAGCACAGATACGCAGTATTTT. Translation: CASSVGGTSTDTQYF.

CDR3 residues: CASSLNNDWLQETQYF. CDR3 DNA: TGTGCCAGCAGTCTTAACAACGATTGGTTACAAGAGACCCAGTACTTC. The chain couples TRBV28 to TRBJ2-5; D not resolved. Germline CDR1 is MDHEN and CDR2 is SYDVKM. The CDR3 has 16 amino acids. V gave up 5 bases and J gave up 2 bases, with 18 bases separating them.

The chain uses TRBV6-5 and TRBJ2-5; D ambiguous. Germline V gene data show CDR1 as MNHEY and CDR2 as SVGAGI. V lost 6 bases and J 2 bases, leaving 4 bases between the germline ends. The CDR3 is 11 amino acids. The CDR3 loop is CASSLQETQYF. CDR3 in DNA: TGTGCCAGCAGCCTACAAGAGACCCAGTACTTC.

In its sample, this clone was seen a few times. The CDR3: CASSAKQGNYGYTF. CDR3 bases: TGTGCCAGCAGCGCAAAACAGGGGAACTATGGCTACACCTTC. The rearrangement joins TRBV5-4 to TRBJ1-2; the match to TRBD1 covers 7 bases. Germline-derived CDR1 and CDR2 are SGHNT and YYREEE (reference sequence). The CDR3 extends over 14 amino acids. The V and J ends lost 4 bases and 2 bases, in that order; junction bases with no gene match: 5.

The rearrangement uses TRBV5-6 and TRBJ1-5; D not resolved. The CDR3 spans 15 residues. CDR1 is SGHDT and CDR2 is YYEEEE in the germline V gene. V was shortened by 4 bases and J by 0 bases, with 11 bases between the two germline ends. The DNA for the CDR3 is TGTGCCAGCAGCACAAGGTTCCTTAGCAATCAGCCCCAGCATTTT. This sequence encodes CASSTRFLSNQPQHF. Drawing the rest from reference TRBV5-6 and TRBJ1-5, the complete variable domain is DAGVTQSPTHLIKTRGQQVTLRCSPKSGHDTVSWYQQALGQGPQFIFQYYEEEERQRGNFPDRFSGHQFPNYSSELNVNALLLGDSALYLCASSTRFLSNQPQHFGDGTRLSIL.

The genes are TRBV9 and TRBJ2-7; D assignment may be TRBD1 or TRBD2 (5 bases each). The CDR3 is 14 residues long. Germline lookup yields CDR1 SGDLS and CDR2 YYNGEE. With 4 bases removed from V and 2 bases from J, the gap between germline ends came to 13 bases. CDR3 protein: CASSPWDLTYEQYF. The CDR3, as DNA: TGTGCCAGCAGCCCCTGGGACCTAACCTACGAGCAGTACTTC.

V gene TRBV5-4 combines with J gene TRBJ2-7; 11 nucleotides agree with TRBD1. V lost 4 bases and J lost 1; bases outside the gene matches: 1. The CDR3 loop spans 14 amino acids. Germline CDR1 and CDR2: SGHNT and YYREEE (reference sequence). The CDR3 region is CASSRDRGSYEQYF. In DNA, the CDR3 is TGTGCCAGCAGCCGGGACAGGGGGTCCTACGAGCAGTACTTC.

The J gene is TRBJ2-7, the V gene TRBV19; D may be TRBD2 (5 bases). Trimming pared 5 bases from V and 5 bases from J, leaving 13 bases between. This CDR3 is 13 amino acids long. CDR1 is LNHDA, CDR2 SQIVND, per germline (reference sequence). CDR3 coding DNA: TGTGCCAGTAGTCCGGACTCTTGGAACGAGCAGTACTTC. This sequence encodes CASSPDSWNEQYF.

The CDR3: CAWNRREPSYEQYF. In DNA form, the CDR3 reads TGTGCCTGGAACCGCAGGGAGCCCTCCTACGAGCAGTACTTC. The chain joins TRBV30 to TRBJ2-7; the D call may be TRBD1 or TRBD2 (5 bases each). This CDR3 region has 14 residues. From germline, CDR1 is GTSNPN and CDR2 SVGIG (reference sequence). Deletions cut 4 bases from V and 0 bases from J, with 13 bases between.

This clone is classed as large (0.1 to 1%). The chain joins TRBV9 to TRBJ2-5, with 11 bases identical to TRBD2. CDR1 SGDLS and CDR2 YYNGEE come from the germline V gene. V shed 2 bases, J shed 5 bases, and the junction held 5 bases outside the gene matches. CDR3 length equals 15 residues. CDR3 coding DNA: TGTGCCAGCAGCGTTAGCGGGAGGGCCTGGGAGACCCAGTACTTC. Amino acids: CASSVSGRAWETQYF.

The chain is built from TRBV4-3 and TRBJ1-5; no clear D. Germline V gene lookup returns CDR1 LGHNA and CDR2 YSLEER. CDR3 length: 14 residues. The ends were cut back, 4 bases at V and 6 bases at J, with 13 bases in the middle. CDR3 sequence: CASSPSWLGQPQHF. CDR3 bases: TGCGCCAGCAGCCCCAGCTGGTTAGGTCAGCCCCAGCATTTT.

The chain's CDR3 is CASSFPFRGSTGELFF. CDR3 in DNA: TGTGCCAGCAGTTTCCCCTTCCGGGGGTCCACCGGGGAGCTGTTTTTT. The V and J genes are TRBV28 and TRBJ2-2, with a tentative D call TRBD2 (6 bases). Germline loops: CDR1 MDHEN, CDR2 SYDVKM. The germline V and J ends were trimmed by 3 bases and 4 bases, with 15 bases remaining between them. This CDR3 has 16 residues. Using reference TRBV28 and TRBJ2-2 for the parts outside the CDR3, the full variable domain is DVKVTQSSRYLVKRTGEKVFLECVQDMDHENMFWYRQDPGLGLRLIYFSYDVKMKEKGDIPEGYSVSREKKERFSLILESASTNQTSMYLCASSFPFRGSTGELFFGEGSRLTVL.

The V and J genes are TRBV6-5 and TRBJ1-2; D might be TRBD1 (5 bases). Germline V CDR1 and CDR2: MNHEY, SVGAGI. V was pared by 0 bases and J by 8 bases, with 10 bases between. The CDR3 has 13 amino acids. The CDR3 protein is CASSYSGRWGYTF. The CDR3 bases are TGTGCCAGCAGTTACTCGGGGCGGTGGGGCTACACCTTC.

This clone has more than one count but fewer than ten. The chain links TRBV2 to TRBJ2-7, with TRBD2 matching 7 bases. Trimming removed 2 bases from V and 0 bases from J; junction bases left unmatched: 10. CDR3 length: 17 amino acids. Per germline, CDR1 SNHLY and CDR2 FYNNEI. CDR3 coding DNA: TGTGCCAGCAGTGAATTTTTCGGGGGGACGGTCTCCTACGAGCAGTACTTC. Translated: CASSEFFGGTVSYEQYF.